This entry lists 23 T cell receptor beta chains sequenced from one sample in a study of CD8+ T cells in alopecia areata. Extracted from the samples, RNA was reverse transcribed into cDNA to serve as the sequencing template. Sequencing used immunoSEQ multiplex PCR; TCRdb keeps in-frame clones, though not all of them. Among about 200,000 clones listed, 58% were seen once. Sample treatment: oral pan-JAK inhibitor, 5-10 mg twice daily. The sequencing used CD4+ T cells sorted from blood, collected at week 24, from a patient treated with tofacitinib. Receptor source: a human donor with alopecia areata.

The chain links TRBV2 to TRBJ2-3; TRBD2 matches at 11 bases. Germline-derived CDR1 and CDR2 are SNHLY and FYNNEI. V was clipped by 6 bases and J by 4 bases; unmatched bases: 3. The CDR3 has 14 amino acids. The CDR3 protein is CASSQLAGADTQYF. Written as DNA, the CDR3 is TGTGCCAGCAGCCAACTAGCGGGAGCAGATACGCAGTATTTT.

In this sample, this clone turned up once. The chain links TRBV6-6 to TRBJ2-5, with TRBD2 matching over 13 bases. V shed 6 bases, J shed 5 bases, and the junction held 9 bases outside the gene matches. There are 16 residues in the CDR3. Germline loops: CDR1 MNHNY, CDR2 SVGAGI (reference sequence). The CDR3: CASSRGLAGVKETQYF. The CDR3 nucleotides read TGTGCCAGCAGCCGCGGACTAGCGGGAGTGAAGGAGACCCAGTACTTC.

The rearrangement links TRBV9 to TRBJ2-2; D remains unclear. This CDR3 is built from 13 residues. The V gene's germline CDR1 is SGDLS and CDR2 YYNGEE. V gave up 4 bases and J gave up 7 bases, with 11 bases separating them. CDR3 bases: TGTGCCAGCAGCCCCCTGTTAGGCGGGGAGCTGTTTTTT. Translation gives CASSPLLGGELFF.

This clone came up many times. The chain couples TRBV7-3 to TRBJ2-5; 11 positions match TRBD2. J was trimmed by 4 bases and V by 6 bases; bases with no gene match: 13. Looked up from germline, CDR1 is SGHTA and CDR2 is FQGTGA. The CDR3 consists of 17 residues. The CDR3 here is CASRPPGLADPGETQYF. The DNA of the CDR3 is TGTGCCAGCAGGCCGCCGGGACTAGCGGATCCGGGAGAGACCCAGTACTTC.

The chain is built from TRBV4-3 and TRBJ1-1, with a weak D call TRBD1 (6 bases). Germline-derived CDR1 and CDR2 are LGHNA and YSLEER. The CDR3 covers 16 residues. With 0 bases removed from V and 7 bases from J, the gap between germline ends came to 18 bases. CDR3 coding DNA: TGCGCCAGCAGCCAAGATTTTTCGGGGGGCGGGAATGAAGCTTTCTTT. Protein product: CASSQDFSGGGNEAFF.

This clone was detected ten times or more. The V and J genes are TRBV2 and TRBJ2-2, with 8 bases that match TRBD2. V shed 8 bases, J shed 6 bases, and the junction held 5 bases outside the gene matches. The CDR3 length is 13 residues. CDR1 and CDR2 from the germline V gene are SNHLY and FYNNEI. CDR3 nucleotides: TGTGCCAGCGCGGGACTAGTCCCCGGGGAGCTGTTTTTT. Protein: CASAGLVPGELFF.

The genes are TRBV28 and TRBJ2-5; no clear D. Germline CDR1 reads MDHEN; CDR2 reads SYDVKM. The CDR3 length is 14 residues. Trimming removed 6 bases from V and 5 bases from J, with 16 bases in between. The CDR3 reads CASSPPALGETQYF. CDR3 DNA sequence: TGTGCCAGCAGCCCCCCGGCGCTGGGGGAGACCCAGTACTTC.

The chain recombines TRBV4-1 with TRBJ1-5, with D maybe TRBD1 (5 bases). The CDR3 sequence is 14 residues long. CDR1 is MGHRA and CDR2 is YSYEKL in the germline V gene. Trimming left V 1 base short and J 7 bases short, with 11 bases between. The CDR3 DNA follows: TGCGCCAGCAGCCAAGCCCCCAGGGAACAGCCCCAGCATTTT. Encoded protein: CASSQAPREQPQHF.

V gene TRBV19 combines with J gene TRBJ1-2; 7 positions match TRBD1. J was trimmed by 5 bases and V by 5 bases; bases with no gene match: 11. CDR1 and CDR2 from the germline V gene are LNHDA and SQIVND (reference sequence). This CDR3 contains 15 residues. The CDR3 loop is CASSARPGTEYGYTF. CDR3 nucleotide sequence: TGTGCCAGTAGTGCCCGTCCCGGGACAGAGTATGGCTACACCTTC. Supplemented by reference TRBV19 and TRBJ1-2, the full variable domain reads DGGITQSPKYLFRKEGQNVTLSCEQNLNHDAMYWYRQDPGQGLRLIYYSQIVNDFQKGDIAEGYSVSREKKESFPLTVTSAQKNPTAFYLCASSARPGTEYGYTFGSGTRLTVV.

The chain's CDR3 is CASSLGSNTAYEQYF. CDR3 DNA sequence: TGTGCCAGCAGCTTAGGGTCCAATACCGCCTACGAGCAGTACTTC. V usage is TRBV7-2 and J usage is TRBJ2-7, with unresolved D. Per germline, CDR1 SGHTA and CDR2 FQGNSA. This CDR3 is 15 amino acids long. The V end lost 1 base, the J end lost 2 bases, and 12 bases lay between the germline ends.

The J gene is TRBJ2-3, the V gene TRBV5-1, with unresolved D. The length of the CDR3 is 15 residues. V lost 0 bases and J 2 bases, leaving 10 bases between the germline ends. Germline lookup yields CDR1 SGHRS and CDR2 YFSETQ. The CDR3 nucleotides are TGCGCCAGCAGCTTGGGAAGGGCCTACACAGATACGCAGTATTTT. It is translated as CASSLGRAYTDTQYF.

The chain combines TRBV19 with TRBJ2-2; D possibly matches TRBD1 or TRBD2 (5 bases each). Trimming removed 6 bases from V and 6 bases from J, with 17 bases in between. Germline CDR1 is LNHDA and CDR2 is SQIVND (reference sequence). The CDR3 runs to 15 residues. CDR3 region: CASRQDRGVSGELFF. The CDR3 nucleotides read TGTGCCAGTAGACAGGACCGAGGGGTATCCGGGGAGCTGTTTTTT.

This chain joins TRBV30 and TRBJ2-5, with 8 positions matching TRBD1. CDR3 length: 12 residues. Germline V gives CDR1 GTSNPN, CDR2 SVGIG (reference sequence). V shed 5 bases and J 5 bases; nucleotides not matched to a gene: 4. The CDR3 loop is CAWDTGGETQYF. DNA of the CDR3: TGTGCCTGGGACACAGGGGGGGAGACCCAGTACTTC.

This chain links TRBV13 with TRBJ2-2; unclear D gene. CDR1 and CDR2 from the germline V gene are PRHDT and FYEKMQ (reference sequence). V was cut by 6 bases and J by 3 bases, with 8 bases left in between. The CDR3 loop spans 13 amino acids. In nucleotides, the CDR3 is TGTGCCAGCAGACCGACGGACACCGGGGAGCTGTTTTTT. It translates to CASRPTDTGELFF.

The chain uses TRBV21-1 and TRBJ1-1; the table's D call of TRBD1 was not tested on the DNA. TRBV21-1 constitutes a pseudogene. This CDR3 is 14 amino acids long. The CDR3 protein is CASTRQGANTEAFF. The CDR3 DNA sequence: TGTGCCAGCACCCGACAGGGGGCGAACACTGAAGCTTTCTTT.

The chain combines TRBV29-1 with TRBJ1-2, with D tentatively TRBD1 (6 bases). Trimming cost V 5 bases and J 3 bases, with 10 bases left between them. From germline, CDR1 is SQVTM and CDR2 ANQGSEA. CDR3 length: 12 residues. The CDR3 loop reads CSVLRGDYGYTF. CDR3 DNA: TGCAGCGTTTTAAGGGGGGACTATGGCTACACCTTC.

The sample holds a few counts of this clone. The chain carries TRBV7-2 and TRBJ2-1; 9 positions match TRBD2. CDR3 length: 15 amino acids. Looked up from germline, CDR1 is SGHTA and CDR2 is FQGNSA. V dropped 3 bases and J dropped 7; count of bases not matched to a gene: 7. The DNA of the CDR3 is TGTGCCAGCAGCTTTGCGGGGGGGGCCGGGAATGAGCAGTTCTTC. This gives the protein CASSFAGGAGNEQFF.

The chain combines TRBV5-1 with TRBJ2-5; possibly TRBD2 for D (6 bases). This CDR3 spans 16 amino acids. The V end was cut by 0 bases, the J end by 2 bases, with 14 bases between. Germline V gives CDR1 SGHRS, CDR2 YFSETQ. The CDR3 sequence: CASSLGAPGAQETQYF. CDR3 DNA: TGCGCCAGCAGCTTGGGAGCCCCGGGAGCTCAAGAGACCCAGTACTTC.

The chain links TRBV11-2 to TRBJ1-2; 7 bases match TRBD1. J lost 7 bases, V lost 6 bases, and 14 bases had no gene match. The length of the CDR3 is 15 residues. Germline assignment: CDR1 SGHAT and CDR2 FQNNGV. CDR3 amino acids: CASSPNAGQVGGYTF. DNA of the CDR3: TGTGCCAGCAGTCCTAACGCCGGACAGGTCGGTGGCTACACCTTC.

This chain links TRBV4-2 with TRBJ2-5, with 13 bases aligning to TRBD2. CDR1 LGHNA and CDR2 YNFKEQ come from the germline V gene. V dropped 6 bases and J dropped 4; count of bases not matched to a gene: 11. CDR3 length: 17 amino acids. As DNA, the CDR3 is TGTGCCAGCAGTCTACAGACTAGCGGGGGGCCGGGAGAGACCCAGTACTTC. Its translation is CASSLQTSGGPGETQYF.

The CDR3 sequence is CASDGGPDIQYF. The CDR3 DNA is TGTGCCAGCGACGGGGGTCCGGACATTCAGTACTTC. This chain connects TRBV28 to TRBJ2-4; D possibly corresponds to TRBD2 (6 bases). V was trimmed by 8 bases and J by 8 bases, leaving 13 bases between them. Germline lookup yields CDR1 MDHEN and CDR2 SYDVKM. This CDR3 is 12 amino acids long.

This clone appeared a few times. The chain links TRBV11-1 to TRBJ2-3; 9 bases match TRBD1. V shed 5 bases and J 0 bases; nucleotides not matched to a gene: 6. There are 16 residues in the CDR3. Looked up from germline, CDR1 is SGHAT and CDR2 is FQDESV (reference sequence). CDR3 DNA: TGTGCCAGCAGCCCGCGGGACAGGGCTAGCACAGATACGCAGTATTTT. Translating gives CASSPRDRASTDTQYF.

Only a few counts were recorded for this clone. The chain joins TRBV29-1 to TRBJ2-3; D is unresolved. This CDR3 has 13 residues. With 1 base removed from V and 2 bases from J, the gap between germline ends came to 7 bases. From germline, CDR1 is SQVTM and CDR2 ANQGSEA. The chain's CDR3 is CSVEAIPTDTQYF. The CDR3 DNA reads as TGCAGCGTTGAAGCTATCCCCACAGATACGCAGTATTTT.